This T cell receptor beta chain emerged from a study of graft-versus-host responses after intestinal transplantation. Study as a whole: Recipients had transplants, and these were multivisceral, liver-intestinal, or isolated intestinal. Anti-thymocyte globulin induction was given to all recipients, followed by tacrolimus and steroids for three to four years.

Profiled with immunoSEQ multiplex PCR; TCRdb holds only in-frame clones, not every one. This repertoire shows more than 90,000 clones, 90% to 95% found once; its top ten account for 0.2% to 0.25%. Study findings and constraints: In recipient marrow, GvH clones were found, and some appeared first in ileum or blood.

This CDR3 has 16 amino acids. Germline V gene data show CDR1 as ENHRY and CDR2 as SYGVKD. The trim removed 10 bases at V and 0 bases at J, leaving 6 bases unmatched. As for this clone: Its antigen remains unknown.

The receptor comes from a human donor who was the organ donor for an intestinal transplant. J is TRBJ2-4 and V is TRBV10-3; 13 nucleotides line up with TRBD2. The source material was unstimulated CD4+ T cells sorted from spleen or lymph node cells, sampled before transplant. CDR3: CATSGLAGLAKNIQYF. The CDR3 nucleotides are TGTGCCACCTCGGGACTAGCGGGATTAGCCAAAAACATTCAGTACTTC.